This T cell receptor beta chain was obtained from a study of blood T cell repertoires in COVID-19 (dated by TCRdb to the early 2020s). Regarding the study in general: The collaborator samples originated in the United States, Italy and Spain and spanned the acute and convalescent phases of COVID-19. A freely available public database, intended as a resource for researchers studying the immune response to SARS-CoV-2, is where the repertoires were released. Subjects who had been exposed to COVID-19, were actively infected with it, or had recovered from it provided the deeply sampled blood TCRbeta repertoires that made up the dataset. Nearly every sample came with metadata listing a de-identified subject ID, COVID-19 status, age in years and sex. Samples came from the ongoing ImmuneRACE study (first 160 participants) plus 1,254 subjects from 6 global collaborators. The prospective study material was composed of cDNA or gDNA derived from T cells, B-cell-depleted T cells, or PBMCs. Where HLA class I and class II types were available, the types were taken from metadata supplied by the sample provider, not from assay-based typing.

On this clone: The antigen it recognizes is unknown. Base qualities were left out, and no much larger clone turns up one base away.

The CDR3 runs 16 residues from the cysteine to the phenylalanine. Solely the CDR3 DNA is kept, with 48 bases framed from the first base. The germline V gene supplies CDR1 SGDLS and CDR2 YYNGEE. Cut back by 3 bases and 5 bases, the V and J ends lie 15 bases apart. TCRbeta CDR3 regions were amplified from genomic DNA by means of the immunoSEQ Assay, a bias-controlled multiplex PCR. Concerning the study's data processing: The number of nucleated cells in each sample was estimated by amplification of reference gene primers within the assay. To quantify the absolute abundance of each unique TCRbeta CDR3 rearrangement, sequence reads were collapsed and filtered. For each sample, productive Simpson clonality was calculated as the square root of Simpson's diversity index across productive rearrangements. The immuneACCESS repertoire file appears here via TCRdb, limited to in-frame rearrangements. These files lack a portion of the clones; in checked studies, under half of the deficit traces to unresolved V genes, and the cause of the others is not known. D and trimming were read from the DNA, whereas the V and J calls and clone size are those reported in that table. Across this sample there are roughly 270,000 clones, with approximately 85% seen only once. The top ten hold approximately 8.8% of the sample.

The collaborating institutions used their own protocols to collect whole blood in K2EDTA tubes. For TCRbeta analysis, collaborator samples were shipped as frozen whole blood, as isolated PBMCs, or as DNA extracted from either sample type. Beyond this particular receptor, the publication reports: Clinical and demographic metadata were provided uncurated, with the amount varying by source and participant.

The sequence links TRBV9 to TRBJ1-6; the D gene is unclear. The TCR was taken from a man between 18 and 29 years old with active or convalescent COVID-19. The sample taken for sequencing was peripheral blood. The DNA reads as follows: TGTGCCAGCAGCGCCGACGCGGCAGCGGATAATTCACCCCTCCACTTT. Translated, it reads CASSADAAADNSPLHF.